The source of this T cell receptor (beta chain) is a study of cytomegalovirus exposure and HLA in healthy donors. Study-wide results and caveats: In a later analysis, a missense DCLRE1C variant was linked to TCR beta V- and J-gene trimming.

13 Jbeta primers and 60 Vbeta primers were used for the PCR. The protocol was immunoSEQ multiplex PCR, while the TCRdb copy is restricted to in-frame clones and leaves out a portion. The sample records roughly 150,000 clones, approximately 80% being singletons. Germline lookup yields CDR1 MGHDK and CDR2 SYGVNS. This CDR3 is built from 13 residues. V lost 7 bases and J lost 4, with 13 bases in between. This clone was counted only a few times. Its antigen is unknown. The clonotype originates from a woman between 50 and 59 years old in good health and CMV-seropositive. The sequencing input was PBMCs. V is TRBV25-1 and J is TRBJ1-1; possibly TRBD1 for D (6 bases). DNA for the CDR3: TGTGCCAGCAAAGGGGGAGATAGCACTGAAGCTTTCTTT. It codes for CASKGGDSTEAFF. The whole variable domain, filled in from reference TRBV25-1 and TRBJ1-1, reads EADIYQTPRYLVIGTGKKITLECSQTMGHDKMYWYQQDPGMELHLIHYSYGVNSTEKGDLSSESTVSRIRTEHFPLTLESARPSHTSQYLCASKGGDSTEAFFGQGTRLTVV.